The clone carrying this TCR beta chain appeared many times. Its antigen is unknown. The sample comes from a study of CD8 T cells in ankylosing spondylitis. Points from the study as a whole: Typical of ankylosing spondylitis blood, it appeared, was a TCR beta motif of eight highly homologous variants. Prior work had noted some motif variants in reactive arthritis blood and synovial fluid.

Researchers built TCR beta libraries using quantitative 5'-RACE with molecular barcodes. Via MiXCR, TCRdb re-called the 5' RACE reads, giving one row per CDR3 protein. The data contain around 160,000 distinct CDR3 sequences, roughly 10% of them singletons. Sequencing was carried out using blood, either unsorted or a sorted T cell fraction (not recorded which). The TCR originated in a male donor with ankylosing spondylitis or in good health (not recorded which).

CDR3 DNA sequence: TGTGCCACCAGCAGCGTAGACAGGGTGGACACCGGGGAGCTGTTTTTT. This encodes CATSSVDRVDTGELFF. The rearrangement uses TRBV15 and TRBJ2-2; the match to TRBD1 covers 7 bases. Germline values: CDR1 LNHNV, CDR2 YYDKDF (reference sequence). V lost 3 bases and J lost 3; bases outside the gene matches: 7. The CDR3 spans 16 residues. The variable domain in full, with the rest retrieved from reference TRBV15 and TRBJ2-2, is DAMVIQNPRYQVTQFGKPVTLSCSQTLNHNVMYWYQQKSSQAPKLLFHYYDKDFNNEADTPDNFQSRRPNTSFCFLDIRSPGLGDTAMYLCATSSVDRVDTGELFFGEGSRLTVL.